The present T cell receptor (beta chain) was sequenced within a study of blood T cell repertoires in COVID-19. The CDR3 contains 14 residues. V shed 1 base, J shed 6 bases, and the junction held 2 bases outside the gene matches. CDR1 is SGHVS and CDR2 is FQNEAQ in the germline V gene. This clone appeared a single time. TCRdb keeps only in-frame clones here, not all; method: immunoSEQ multiplex PCR. This table holds 150,000 to 200,000 clones, roughly four fifths found once. The sequence came from a man in his 70s with active or convalescent COVID-19. The sample comprised peripheral blood. This rearrangement joins TRBV7-8 to TRBJ2-7; 11 bases match TRBD2. The CDR3, as DNA: TGTGCCAGCAGCTTAGGGCTAGCGGGAGGCGAGCAGTACTTC. Translating gives CASSLGLAGGEQYF.